This T cell receptor beta chain emerged from a study of T cells in localized non-small cell lung cancer. Concerning this clone: Its target is not known.

General observations from the study: Exceeding tumor, uninvolved adjacent lung had the highest T cell clonality. A median of roughly 52 of the top 100 tumor clones appeared in adjacent lung, which was paired and uninvolved. Longer overall survival was associated with a higher density of T cells in the blood. Investigators sequenced only a single tumor region, leaving heterogeneity possible.

Measured with immunoSEQ multiplex PCR; TCRdb has only the in-frame clones, and not every one. The data hold tens of thousands of clones, with about 87% observed a single time. Trimming took 3 bases from V and 3 from J; bases not matched to a gene: 9. This CDR3 region has 15 residues. Germline CDR1 reads SGHRS; CDR2 reads YFSETQ. Sequenced material: peripheral blood, taken before any cancer treatment. V gene TRBV5-1 combines with J gene TRBJ2-7, with 7 bases lining up with TRBD2. The clonotype originates from a man between 40 and 70 years old with stage I squamous cell lung carcinoma. This CDR3 is CASSSGRGGFYEQYF. The CDR3 nucleotides are TGCGCCAGCAGCTCGGGTAGGGGAGGGTTCTACGAGCAGTACTTC.